Given below is one T cell receptor (beta chain) in context. The CDR3 covers 15 residues. V shed 4 bases, J shed 6 bases, and the junction held 10 bases outside the gene matches. Germline loops: CDR1 SQVTM, CDR2 ANQGSEA. The sample is drawn from a study of control samples from healthy donors and cancer patients. Sequencing was performed with immunoSEQ multiplex PCR; in TCRdb, only in-frame clones are kept and a portion is missing. The data hold some 130,000 clones, with roughly 90% observed a single time. The clonotype originates from a middle-aged man in good health. The specimen was blood. The rearrangement joins TRBV29-1 to TRBJ2-2; 8 bases agree with TRBD1. The CDR3 protein is CSVVGWGRGPGELFF. In nucleotides, the CDR3 is TGCAGCGTTGTAGGTTGGGGCAGGGGGCCCGGGGAGCTGTTTTTT.